Following are 22 T cell receptor beta chains from one sample sequenced in a study of human T cells and chemical hapten exposure (dated by TCRdb to the early 2020s). This specimen's time point label, interpreted: patch test 1, 2 weeks after DPC sensitization. Interpreted using the paper, the treatment or condition label stands for: therapeutic diphenylcyclopropenone sensitization with weekly scalp DPC. Libraries were constructed by RACE. Instrument used: NextSeq 500. Using fastp trimming at Q25 and MiXCR clonotype assembly, TCRdb reanalyzed the public sequencing data and kept in-frame beta chains. Records with the same CDR3 protein are collapsed into one entry carrying the most frequent genes and DNA. The sample table lists 150,000 to 200,000 distinct CDR3 sequences, about 15% of them with a count of one. The ten largest account for about 1.7% of the sample. The specimen was whole blood, collected in connection with sensitization to the hapten diphenylcyclopropenone (DPC). Source of these receptors: a woman in her twenties or thirties with alopecia areata. Some clones in this sample may be carry-over from other donors' samples.

This clonotype has just a few counts. V gene TRBV10-3 combines with J gene TRBJ2-1; TRBD1 agrees at 9 bases. The CDR3 contains 14 residues. Germline V gene sequence: CDR1 ENHRY, CDR2 SYGVKD. V shed 7 bases and J 7 bases; nucleotides not matched to a gene: 8. In DNA, the CDR3 is TGTGCCATCACCTCTGGACAGGGGAATAATGAGCAGTTCTTC. It codes for CAITSGQGNNEQFF.

The CDR3 reads CASSRDGPYEQYF. The CDR3 DNA follows: TGTGCCAGCAGCCGGGATGGACCCTACGAGCAGTACTTC. V usage is TRBV28 and J usage is TRBJ2-7; D may be TRBD2 (5 bases). The V end was cut by 6 bases, the J end by 2 bases, with 11 bases between. This CDR3 contains 13 residues. CDR1 is MDHEN and CDR2 is SYDVKM in the germline V gene.

Of note for this clonotype: An end of the junction does not agree with germline; a read error may underlie this. This chain links TRBV7-3 with TRBJ1-2; a possible D gene is TRBD1 (5 bases). This CDR3 is 16 amino acids long. The germline gives CDR1 SGHTA, CDR2 FQGTGA. As DNA, the CDR3 is TGTGCCACCAGCTCAGTAACAGGTCTATCCAACTATGGCTACACCTTC. Encoded protein: CATSSVTGLSNYGYTF.

This chain connects TRBV30 to TRBJ2-1, with 10 bases that match TRBD1. Germline V CDR1 and CDR2: GTSNPN, SVGIG (reference sequence). The V gene end was trimmed by 5 bases and the J gene end by 5 bases; junction bases not matched to a gene: 3. This CDR3 spans 13 amino acids. This CDR3 is CAWGQGGNNEQFF. In DNA form, the CDR3 reads TGTGCCTGGGGACAGGGGGGAAACAATGAGCAGTTCTTC.

This chain links TRBV4-1 with TRBJ2-7, with 7 nucleotides matching TRBD2. The CDR3 consists of 15 residues. Germline assignment: CDR1 MGHRA and CDR2 YSYEKL. Germline trimming cut 2 bases from V and 3 bases from J; bases unmatched to any gene: 7. The CDR3 region has the DNA TGCGCCAGCAGCCAAATCCCCCGCGGGGGCTACGAGCAGTACTTC. Encoded protein: CASSQIPRGGYEQYF.

Ten or more counts support this clonotype. CDR3 protein: CSVSSGPGEQYF. In DNA, the CDR3 is TGCAGCGTCAGTAGCGGGCCAGGGGAGCAGTACTTC. The chain has TRBV29-1 and TRBJ2-7; 7 nucleotides match TRBD2. Germline V CDR1 and CDR2: SQVTM, ANQGSEA. V dropped 6 bases and J dropped 7; count of bases not matched to a gene: 9. The CDR3 runs 12 residues.

CDR3 nucleotides: TGTGCCAGCAATCCGGGAGTCCAAGAGACCCAGTACTTC. Translation: CASNPGVQETQYF. J is TRBJ2-5 and V is TRBV7-6; D may be TRBD2 (6 bases). V was cut by 7 bases and J by 1 base, with 10 bases left in between. There are 13 residues in the CDR3. The germline gives CDR1 SGHVS, CDR2 FNYEAQ.

The sample holds a few counts of this clonotype. The chain has TRBV6-2 or TRBV6-3 and TRBJ2-1; 11 positions agree with TRBD2. Germline V lookup: CDR1 MNHEY, CDR2 SVGEGT. V trimming: 7 bases; J trimming: 1 base; junction bases outside the gene matches: 3. There are 15 residues in the CDR3. The CDR3, as DNA: TGTGCCAGCACCGGGACTAGCGGTTCCTACAATGAGCAGTTCTTC. This encodes CASTGTSGSYNEQFF.

This clonotype was seen at least ten times. This rearrangement joins TRBV7-2 to TRBJ2-1, with 9 bases fitting TRBD1. V dropped 6 bases and J dropped 2; count of bases not matched to a gene: 8. Germline lookup yields CDR1 SGHTA and CDR2 FQGNSA. The CDR3 contains 16 residues. As DNA, the CDR3 is TGTGCCAGCAGGTATCCCGGGACAGGGCCCTACAATGAGCAGTTCTTC. As protein: CASRYPGTGPYNEQFF.

The chain combines TRBV3-1 with TRBJ2-2; D is undetermined. This CDR3 region has 14 residues. The germline CDR1 and CDR2 sequences are LGHDT and YNNKEL (reference sequence). V was pared by 4 bases and J by 7 bases, with 13 bases between. CDR3 loop: CASSPRILGGELFF. The CDR3 DNA reads TGTGCCAGCAGCCCAAGAATCCTTGGCGGGGAGCTGTTTTTT.

This clonotype came up a few times. The chain employs TRBV5-1 and TRBJ2-3, with D unresolved. Germline CDR1 and CDR2: SGHRS and YFSETQ. The CDR3 is made up of 15 amino acids. Deletions cut 0 bases from V and 0 bases from J, with 8 bases between. CDR3 DNA: TGCGCCAGCAGCTTGGCTGTGACTAGCACAGATACGCAGTATTTT. Translated, it gives CASSLAVTSTDTQYF.

This clonotype was picked up many times. V gene TRBV16 combines with J gene TRBJ1-2; D is undetermined. V dropped 0 bases and J dropped 8 bases, with 10 bases sitting between them. The CDR3 has 13 residues. The germline V gene has CDR1 KGHSY and CDR2 FQNENV. CDR3 nucleotides: TGTGCCAGCAGCCAATCCACTGCGGGGGGCTACACCTTC. Its translation is CASSQSTAGGYTF.

This clonotype was detected a few times. The genes are TRBV6-6 and TRBJ2-7, with TRBD1 identical over 8 bases. J was trimmed by 5 bases and V by 5 bases; bases with no gene match: 5. This CDR3 contains 13 residues. The germline V gene encodes CDR1 MNHNY and CDR2 SVGAGI (reference sequence). This chain's CDR3 is CASSGQGTDEQYF. The DNA of the CDR3 is TGTGCCAGCAGTGGACAGGGTACGGACGAGCAGTACTTC.

There are a few counts of this clonotype. V usage is TRBV19 and J usage is TRBJ2-1; the match to TRBD2 covers 7 bases. V lost 5 bases, J lost 4 bases, and 2 bases stayed unmatched. Germline lookup yields CDR1 LNHDA and CDR2 SQIVND (reference sequence). The CDR3 sequence is 13 residues long. In nucleotides, the CDR3 is TGTGCCAGTAGTGAGCGGGGATACAATGAGCAGTTCTTC. The encoded protein is CASSERGYNEQFF.

This rearrangement joins TRBV18 to TRBJ2-5; 12 bases are shared with TRBD2. CDR3 length: 18 residues. The V and J ends lost 0 bases and 4 bases, in that order; junction bases with no gene match: 9. Germline CDR1 KGHSH, CDR2 LQKENI. In nucleotides, the CDR3 is TGTGCCAGCTCACCACCGAGACTAGCGGGGGAGCCTGGAGAGACCCAGTACTTC. Its translation: CASSPPRLAGEPGETQYF.

This rearrangement joins TRBV20-1 to TRBJ1-2; D is ambiguous. Germline V lookup: CDR1 DFQATT, CDR2 SNEGSKA (reference sequence). This CDR3 region has 16 residues. V lost 3 bases to trimming and J lost 3 bases, with 20 bases between them. The DNA of the CDR3 is TGCAGTGCTAGCCGACCCGAACGGTCGACGCACTATGGCTACACCTTC. Translation: CSASRPERSTHYGYTF.

Only a few counts were recorded for this clonotype. The J gene is TRBJ2-1, the V gene TRBV6-6; no clear D. Trimming took off 8 bases at V and 5 bases at J, with 4 bases between the two ends. CDR3 length equals 10 residues. Germline loops: CDR1 MNHNY, CDR2 SVGAGI (reference sequence). CDR3 coding DNA: TGTGCCAGCGGCAACAATGAGCAGTTCTTC. This codes for CASGNNEQFF.

The CDR3 DNA is TGTGCCAGCAGGATGGACGGACTGAACACCGGGGAGCTGTTTTTT. This codes for CASRMDGLNTGELFF. This sequence joins TRBV5-4 and TRBJ2-2; weak D call: TRBD2 (5 bases). Germline assignment: CDR1 SGHNT and CDR2 YYREEE (reference sequence). This CDR3 contains 15 residues. V was trimmed by 5 bases and J by 1 base, leaving 12 bases between them.

The rearrangement joins TRBV6-2 or TRBV6-3 to TRBJ1-6, with 7 bases identical to TRBD1. J lost 7 bases, V lost 2 bases, and 8 bases had no gene match. The CDR3 runs 16 residues. Per the germline V gene, CDR1 is MNHEY and CDR2 is SVGEGT. CDR3 region: CASSYPRQGRNSPLHF. CDR3 nucleotide sequence: TGTGCCAGCAGTTACCCAAGACAGGGAAGGAATTCACCCCTCCACTTT.

At least ten counts were recorded for this clonotype. The rearrangement joins TRBV20-1 to TRBJ2-1; D may be TRBD2 (6 bases). Germline CDR1 reads DFQATT; CDR2 reads SNEGSKA (reference sequence). CDR3 size: 13 residues. V lost 6 bases and J lost 8, with 17 bases in between. CDR3 loop: CSANMQWGDEQFF. The CDR3 DNA is TGCAGTGCCAATATGCAGTGGGGGGATGAGCAGTTCTTC.

The chain has TRBV27 and TRBJ2-1, with D possibly TRBD2 on 5 matching bases. CDR1 is MNHEY, CDR2 SMNVEV, per germline (reference sequence). The length of the CDR3 is 15 residues. V gave up 3 bases and J gave up 8 bases, with 17 bases separating them. CDR3 residues: CASSFLSSSGYEQFF. Written as DNA, the CDR3 is TGTGCCAGCAGTTTTCTGTCTAGCTCGGGTTATGAGCAGTTCTTC.

The chain couples TRBV13 to TRBJ2-6, with D perhaps TRBD1 (6 bases). This CDR3 has 16 amino acids. V gave up 0 bases and J gave up 4 bases, with 10 bases separating them. In germline, CDR1 is PRHDT, CDR2 FYEKMQ (reference sequence). CDR3 protein: CASSLGRGGGANVLTF. CDR3 nucleotides: TGTGCCAGCAGCTTAGGCAGGGGCGGAGGGGCCAACGTCCTGACTTTC.